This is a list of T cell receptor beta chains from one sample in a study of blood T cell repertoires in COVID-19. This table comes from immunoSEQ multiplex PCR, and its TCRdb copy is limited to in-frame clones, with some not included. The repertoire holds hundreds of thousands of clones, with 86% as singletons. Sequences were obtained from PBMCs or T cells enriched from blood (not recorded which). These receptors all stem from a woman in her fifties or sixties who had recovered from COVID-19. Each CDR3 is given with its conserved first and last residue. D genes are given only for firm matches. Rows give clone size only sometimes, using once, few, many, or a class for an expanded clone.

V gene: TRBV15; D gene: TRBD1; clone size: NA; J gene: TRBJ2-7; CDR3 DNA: TGTGCCACCAGCAGAGGAGACAGGGGTTCCGAGCAGTACTTC; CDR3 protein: CATSRGDRGSEQYF
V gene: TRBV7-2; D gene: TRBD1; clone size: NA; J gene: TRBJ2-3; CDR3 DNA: TGTGCCAGCAGCTTACAGCCGGGACAGCGCACAGATACGCAGTATTTT; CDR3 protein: CASSLQPGQRTDTQYF
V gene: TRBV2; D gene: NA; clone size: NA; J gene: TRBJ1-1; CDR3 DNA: TGTGCCAGCAGTCCTACGGCTGAAGCTTTCTTT; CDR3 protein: CASSPTAEAFF
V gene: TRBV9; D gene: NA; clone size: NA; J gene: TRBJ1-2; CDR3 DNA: TGTGCCAGCAGCGTTCGAAAGGGGGAAAGTGAGGGCTACACCTTC; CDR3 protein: CASSVRKGESEGYTF
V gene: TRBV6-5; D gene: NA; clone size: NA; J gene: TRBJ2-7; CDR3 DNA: TGTGCCAGCAGCAGCGACAGGTTGCAGCAGTACTTC; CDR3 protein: CASSSDRLQQYF
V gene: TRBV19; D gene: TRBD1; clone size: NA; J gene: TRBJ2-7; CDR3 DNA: TGTGCCAGTAGTCTTTGGGACAGGGGACCCCACGAGCAGTACTTC; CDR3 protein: CASSLWDRGPHEQYF
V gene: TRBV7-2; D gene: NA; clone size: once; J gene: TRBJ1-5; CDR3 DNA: TGTGCCAGCAGCTCAGAGAACAGGGTTAAGCAGCCCCAGCATTTT; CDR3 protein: CASSSENRVKQPQHF
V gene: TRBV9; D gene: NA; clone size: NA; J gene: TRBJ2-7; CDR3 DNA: TGTGCCAGCAGCGTAGATGCAGGAAAGTACGAGCAGTACTTC; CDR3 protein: CASSVDAGKYEQYF
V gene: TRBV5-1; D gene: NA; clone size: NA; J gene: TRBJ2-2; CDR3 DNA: TGCGCCAGCAGCGGTACACCGGGACACAACACCGGGGAGCTGTTTTTT; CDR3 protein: CASSGTPGHNTGELFF
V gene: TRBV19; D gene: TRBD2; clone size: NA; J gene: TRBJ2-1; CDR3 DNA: TGTGCCGCGGGGAAACTTCGCCCGACTAGCGGGAGATCCGATGAGCAGTTCTTC; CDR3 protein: CAAGKLRPTSGRSDEQFF
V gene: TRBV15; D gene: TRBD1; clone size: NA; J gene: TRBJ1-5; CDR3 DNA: TGTGCCACCAGCAGAGTCTCAGGGGGCTCTCAGCCCCAGCATTTT; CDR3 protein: CATSRVSGGSQPQHF
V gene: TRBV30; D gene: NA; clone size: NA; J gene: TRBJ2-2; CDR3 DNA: TGTGCCTGGAGGCCCCAGGGAAAGTCGAACACCGGGGAGCTGTTTTTT; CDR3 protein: CAWRPQGKSNTGELFF
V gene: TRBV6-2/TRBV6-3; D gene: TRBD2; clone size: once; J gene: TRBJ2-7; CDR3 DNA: TGTGCCAGCAGTTACTCTCGGGGCTTGGGGCTAGCGGGCTCCTACGAGCAGTACTTC; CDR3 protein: CASSYSRGLGLAGSYEQYF
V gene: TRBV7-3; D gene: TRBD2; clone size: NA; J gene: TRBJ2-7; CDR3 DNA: TGTGCCAGCTGGGGACTAGCGGCCTCCTACGAGCAGTACTTC; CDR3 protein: CASWGLAASYEQYF
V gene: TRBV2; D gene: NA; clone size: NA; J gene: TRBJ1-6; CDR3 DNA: TGTGCCAGCAGTGAAGCCGGCTATAATTCACCCCTCCACTTT; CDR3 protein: CASSEAGYNSPLHF
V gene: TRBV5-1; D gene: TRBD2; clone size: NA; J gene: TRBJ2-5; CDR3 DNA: TGCGCCAGCAGCCCCGGGACTAGCGGGGGCGCGGAGACCCAGTACTTC; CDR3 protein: CASSPGTSGGAETQYF
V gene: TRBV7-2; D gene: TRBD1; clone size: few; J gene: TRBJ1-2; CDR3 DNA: TGTGCCAGCAGCTTAGAAGTAGGAGGACAGGCCTTTTATGGCTACACCTTC; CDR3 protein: CASSLEVGGQAFYGYTF
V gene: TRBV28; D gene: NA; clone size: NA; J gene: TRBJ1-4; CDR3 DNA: TGTGCCAGCAGTTATCGGGAAAAACTGTTTTTT; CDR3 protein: CASSYREKLFF
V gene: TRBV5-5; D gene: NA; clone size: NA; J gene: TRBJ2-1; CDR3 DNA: TGTGCCAGCAGCTTAACGACTAGCTCCTACAATGAGCAGTTCTTC; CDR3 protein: CASSLTTSSYNEQFF
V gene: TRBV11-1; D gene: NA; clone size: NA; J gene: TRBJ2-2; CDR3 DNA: TGTGCCAGCAGCTCCCGAGCGGCAACCGGGGAGCTGTTTTTT; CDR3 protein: CASSSRAATGELFF
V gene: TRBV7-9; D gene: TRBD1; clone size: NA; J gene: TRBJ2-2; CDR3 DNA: TGTGCCAGCAGCGAAGTGGGACAGAGCGCGAACACCGGGGAGCTGTTTTTT; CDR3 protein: CASSEVGQSANTGELFF
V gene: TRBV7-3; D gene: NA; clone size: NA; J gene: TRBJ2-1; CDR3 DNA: TGTGCCAGCAGCTTAATGGAGGCAACTGAGCAGTTCTTC; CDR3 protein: CASSLMEATEQFF
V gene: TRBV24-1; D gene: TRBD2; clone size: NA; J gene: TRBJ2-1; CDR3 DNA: TGTGCCACCAGCTCAGCGGGAACCTACAATGAGCAGTTCTTC; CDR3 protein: CATSSAGTYNEQFF
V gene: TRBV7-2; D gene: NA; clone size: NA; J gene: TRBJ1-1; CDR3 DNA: TGTGCCAGCAGCTTAGCGCTGTTCGGGGTATTGAACACTGAAGCTTTCTTT; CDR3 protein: CASSLALFGVLNTEAFF
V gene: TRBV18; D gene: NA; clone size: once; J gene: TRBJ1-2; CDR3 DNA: TGTGCCAGCCCCCACGAGCCTTATGGCTACACCTTC; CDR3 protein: CASPHEPYGYTF
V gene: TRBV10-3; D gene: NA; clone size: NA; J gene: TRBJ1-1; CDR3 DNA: TGTGCCATCAGTGGTCGGGGAGCAACTGAAGCTTTCTTT; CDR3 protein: CAISGRGATEAFF
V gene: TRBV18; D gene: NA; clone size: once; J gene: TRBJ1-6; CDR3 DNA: TGTGCCAGCTCACCACTTCAGGGGAATAATTCACCCCTCCACTTT; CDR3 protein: CASSPLQGNNSPLHF
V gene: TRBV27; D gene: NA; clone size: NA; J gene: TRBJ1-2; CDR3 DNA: TGTGCCAGCAGTTTAGGTCGCGGCCTACCGGGCTACACCTTC; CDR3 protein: CASSLGRGLPGYTF
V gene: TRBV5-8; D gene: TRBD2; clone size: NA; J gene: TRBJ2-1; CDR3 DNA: TGTGCCAGCAGCTGGATGAGCGGGAGCGGAATGAGCAGAAATGAGCAGTTCTTC; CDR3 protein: CASSWMSGSGMSRNEQFF
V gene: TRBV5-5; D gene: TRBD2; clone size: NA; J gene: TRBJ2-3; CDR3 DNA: TGTGCCAGCAGCCCACGGACAGGGGGGACTAGCGGGAGGAGCACAGATACGCAGTATTTT; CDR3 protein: CASSPRTGGTSGRSTDTQYF
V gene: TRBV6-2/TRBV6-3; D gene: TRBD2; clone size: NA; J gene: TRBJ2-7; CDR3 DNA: TGTGCCAGCAGTTACCCGGGACTAGCGGGGGAACCGTACTTC; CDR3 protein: CASSYPGLAGEPYF
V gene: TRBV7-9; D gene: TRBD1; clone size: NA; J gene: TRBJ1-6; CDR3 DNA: TGTGCCAGCAGCCCGACAGGGGCGGGTAATTCACCCCTCCACTTT; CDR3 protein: CASSPTGAGNSPLHF
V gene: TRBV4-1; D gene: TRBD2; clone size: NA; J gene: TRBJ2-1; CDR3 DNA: TGCGCCAGCAGCCAAACGGGGGGGGACTACAATGAGCAGTTCTTC; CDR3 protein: CASSQTGGDYNEQFF
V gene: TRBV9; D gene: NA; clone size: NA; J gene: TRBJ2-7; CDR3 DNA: TGTGCCAGCAGCGTAGCTTGGCAGGGCAACTCCTACGAGCAGTACTTC; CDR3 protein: CASSVAWQGNSYEQYF
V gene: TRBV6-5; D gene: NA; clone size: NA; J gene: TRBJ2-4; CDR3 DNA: TGTGCCAGCAGCGGGAACTGGAATGCCAAAAACATTCAGTACTTC; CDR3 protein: CASSGNWNAKNIQYF
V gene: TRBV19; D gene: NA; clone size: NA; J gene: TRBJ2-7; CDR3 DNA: TGTGCCACTCACCCGCCGGGATCAACCTACGAGCAGTACTTC; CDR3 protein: CATHPPGSTYEQYF
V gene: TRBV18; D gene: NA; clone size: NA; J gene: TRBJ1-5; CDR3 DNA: TGTGCCAGCTCGCCCAGGGCAGACAGTAATCAGCCCCAGCATTTT; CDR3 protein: CASSPRADSNQPQHF
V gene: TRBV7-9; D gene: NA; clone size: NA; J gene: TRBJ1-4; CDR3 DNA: TGTGCCAGCAGCGCCGCCGCAGCTAATGAAAAACTGTTTTTT; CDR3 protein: CASSAAAANEKLFF
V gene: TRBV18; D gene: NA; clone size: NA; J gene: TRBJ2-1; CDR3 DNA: TGTGCCAGCTCATTGACTAGCTCCTACAATGAGCAGTTCTTC; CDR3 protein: CASSLTSSYNEQFF
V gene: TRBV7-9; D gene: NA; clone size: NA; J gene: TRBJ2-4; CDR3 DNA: TGTGCCAGCAGCTTATGGAGTAGCTTAGCCAAAAACATTCAGTACTTC; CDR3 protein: CASSLWSSLAKNIQYF
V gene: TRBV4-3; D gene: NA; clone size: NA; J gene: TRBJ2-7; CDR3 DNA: TGCGCCAGCAGCCACGCGGGACCCGGGTACGAGCAGTACTTC; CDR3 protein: CASSHAGPGYEQYF
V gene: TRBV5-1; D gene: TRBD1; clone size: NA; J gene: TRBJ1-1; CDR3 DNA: TGCGCCAGCAGCCCAGGACAGGGTATTATGAACACTGAAGCTTTCTTT; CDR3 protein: CASSPGQGIMNTEAFF
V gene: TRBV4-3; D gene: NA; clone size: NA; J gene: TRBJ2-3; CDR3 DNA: TGCGCCAGCAGCCAAGCTAGTCTGGTGGCAGGACTCACAGATACGCAGTATTTT; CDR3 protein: CASSQASLVAGLTDTQYF
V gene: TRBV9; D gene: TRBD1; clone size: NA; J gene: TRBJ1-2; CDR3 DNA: TGTGCCAGCAGCGTAACCACACAGGGGGATGGTGGCTACACCTTC; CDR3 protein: CASSVTTQGDGGYTF
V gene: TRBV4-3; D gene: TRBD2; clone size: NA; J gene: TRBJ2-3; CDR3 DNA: TGCGCCAGCAGCCAAGATTGGCTATCTGCGGGGGGATCCTCCACAGATACGCAGTATTTT; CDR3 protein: CASSQDWLSAGGSSTDTQYF